This T cell receptor beta chain stems from a study of cytomegalovirus exposure and HLA in healthy donors. General observations from the study: The classifier, whose performance was assessed in both the original and validation cohorts, reportedly diagnosed cytomegalovirus status with high specificity and sensitivity. Most sequenced TCRs were rare (though some public TCRs occurred in many donors).

Worth noting for this clone: Antigen unknown.

This table comes from immunoSEQ multiplex PCR, and its TCRdb copy is limited to in-frame clones, with some not included. The repertoire holds some 120,000 clones, 80% to 90% seen once, with about 2.1% in the top ten. The sequencing input was PBMCs. This TCR came from a woman under 30 in good health and CMV-seronegative.

This CDR3 is CAISESGQGYGYTF. CDR3 nucleotide sequence: TGTGCCATCAGTGAGTCTGGACAGGGGTATGGCTACACCTTC. The gene calls are TRBV10-3 and TRBJ1-2; 9 bases fit TRBD1. V shed 0 bases and J 5 bases; nucleotides not matched to a gene: 1. This CDR3 comprises 14 residues. Germline V gene lookup returns CDR1 ENHRY and CDR2 SYGVKD.